This passage covers 16 T cell receptor beta chains from one sample sequenced in a study of sequential checkpoint blockade in melanoma. Treatment: randomized to nivolumab then ipilimumab (arm A) or the reverse (arm B). Assay: immunoSEQ multiplex PCR; the TCRdb copy retains only in-frame clones and omits some. Here the sample spans 11,000 to 15,000 clones, over 60% being singletons. The specimen comprised CD8+ T cells sorted from blood (inferred from file names), sampled from a patient given nivolumab and ipilimumab in sequence. These receptors all stem from a human donor with melanoma.

The V gene is TRBV28, the J gene TRBJ2-1; TRBD2 might be the D (6 bases). Germline-derived CDR1 and CDR2 are MDHEN and SYDVKM. CDR3 size: 15 residues. The V gene lost 7 bases and the J gene lost 6 bases, with 19 bases spanning the gap. In DNA form, the CDR3 reads TGTGCCAGCATCGCGGGATCCACCTTTCCCAATGAGCAGTTCTTC. Amino acids: CASIAGSTFPNEQFF.

This chain joins TRBV6-1 and TRBJ2-5; 8 bases are shared with TRBD1. Per the germline V gene, CDR1 is MNHNS and CDR2 is SASEGT. CDR3 length: 14 amino acids. With 6 bases clipped from V and 2 bases from J, the junction kept 5 bases outside the gene matches. CDR3 nucleotides: TGTGCCAGCAGCGCCACAGGGGGGCAAGAGACCCAGTACTTC. This encodes CASSATGGQETQYF.

The chain carries TRBV5-5 and TRBJ2-2; D uncertain. The CDR3 spans 15 residues. The V gene's germline CDR1 is SGHKS and CDR2 YYEKEE (reference sequence). Trimming left V 4 bases short and J 2 bases short, with 12 bases between. The CDR3 DNA sequence: TGTGCCAGCAGCCCGGGTTGGGTTAACACCGGGGAGCTGTTTTTT. Translating it yields CASSPGWVNTGELFF.

The chain links TRBV4-1 to TRBJ1-1; D is possibly TRBD1 (6 bases). CDR1 and CDR2 from the germline V gene are MGHRA and YSYEKL. Trimming took off 3 bases at V and 3 bases at J, with 14 bases between the two ends. CDR3 length: 15 amino acids. CDR3 nucleotide sequence: TGCGCCAGCAGCCATATACAGGGCAGCGACACTGAAGCTTTCTTT. Its protein is CASSHIQGSDTEAFF.

The V and J genes are TRBV7-9 and TRBJ1-2; possibly TRBD1 for D (5 bases). The CDR3 covers 16 residues. Germline lookup yields CDR1 SEHNR and CDR2 FQNEAQ (reference sequence). V was cut by 0 bases and J by 8 bases, with 19 bases left in between. The CDR3 reads CASSLAQGSAFRGYTF. As DNA, the CDR3 is TGTGCCAGCAGCTTAGCTCAGGGTTCGGCCTTTCGGGGCTACACCTTC.

The chain joins TRBV2 to TRBJ2-7; 8 nucleotides align to TRBD2. V dropped 11 bases and J dropped 0; count of bases not matched to a gene: 9. The CDR3 extends over 14 amino acids. Per germline, CDR1 SNHLY and CDR2 FYNNEI. CDR3 nucleotide sequence: TGTGCCTCGGGGGGGTCAGCGAGCTCCTACGAGCAGTACTTC. This encodes CASGGSASSYEQYF.

Only one count was recorded for this clone. The V call is TRBV27, the J call TRBJ1-1; TRBD1 is a possible D gene (6 bases). Deletions cut 11 bases from V and 10 bases from J, with 20 bases between. Germline V gene data show CDR1 as MNHEY and CDR2 as SMNVEV (reference sequence). This CDR3 contains 12 residues. The CDR3 here is CAAVARGGGAFF. In DNA, the CDR3 is TGTGCCGCTGTAGCCAGGGGAGGGGGAGCTTTCTTT.

In its sample, this clone was seen a few times. For the CDR3, the DNA is TGTGCCAGCAGCTATACTAGCGGGGGTAAACTGTTTTTT. It translates to CASSYTSGGKLFF. The genes are TRBV6-5 and TRBJ1-4, with D tentatively TRBD1 (5 bases). Between the trimmed V and J ends, which lost 6 bases and 11 bases, there was a span of 16 bases. CDR1 and CDR2 from the germline V gene are MNHEY and SVGAGI. CDR3 length: 13 residues.

This sequence joins TRBV5-6 and TRBJ1-4; 10 bases map to TRBD1. Trimming took 4 bases from V and 6 from J; bases not matched to a gene: 9. CDR3 length: 16 residues. Germline values: CDR1 SGHDT, CDR2 YYEEEE. CDR3 loop: CASSPKTGGAYEKLFF. CDR3 sequence (DNA): TGTGCCAGCAGCCCTAAGACAGGGGGCGCTTATGAAAAACTGTTTTTT.

This clone is classed as medium-sized. The chain is built from TRBV21-1 and TRBJ1-5. TRBV21-1 is listed as a pseudogene. This CDR3 region has 14 residues. The CDR3 coding sequence is TGTGCCAGCAGCCCATCCTGCCGCGGTCAGCCCCAGCATTTT. This translates into CASSPSCRGQPQHF.

The chain carries TRBV7-3 and TRBJ2-7; perhaps TRBD2 as D (7 bases). Trimming cost V 2 bases and J 5 bases, with 10 bases left between them. The CDR3 contains 13 residues. Germline CDR1 reads SGHTA; CDR2 reads FQGTGA. In nucleotides, the CDR3 is TGTGCCAGCAGCTTAGGGGGGGCTGACGAGCAGTACTTC. Translation: CASSLGGADEQYF.

The chain uses TRBV9 and TRBJ2-7; 7 bases are shared with TRBD2. CDR1 SGDLS and CDR2 YYNGEE come from the germline V gene. The CDR3 loop spans 14 amino acids. The V segment lost 0 bases and the J segment 2 bases; nucleotides outside the gene matches: 2. This CDR3 is CASSVGGTTYEQYF. CDR3 nucleotides: TGTGCCAGCAGCGTAGGCGGGACTACCTACGAGCAGTACTTC.

This chain connects TRBV9 to TRBJ2-7, with TRBD2 matching 8 bases. CDR1 is SGDLS, CDR2 YYNGEE, per germline. CDR3 length: 16 residues. The junction had 8 bases not matched to a gene; V was cut back by 3 bases and J by 0 bases. CDR3 amino acids: CASSAGGGPFSYEQYF. CDR3 nucleotide sequence: TGTGCCAGCAGCGCCGGGGGGGGCCCCTTCTCCTACGAGCAGTACTTC.

V gene TRBV15 combines with J gene TRBJ2-7, with TRBD1 as a possible D gene (5 bases). Trimming took 0 bases from V and 1 from J, leaving 7 bases between them. Germline V CDR1 and CDR2: LNHNV, YYDKDF (reference sequence). This CDR3 contains 14 residues. DNA of the CDR3: TGTGCCACCAGCAGAGAAGCAGGGTCCTACGAGCAGTACTTC. It encodes CATSREAGSYEQYF.

The chain couples TRBV5-1 to TRBJ2-7; 12 nucleotides match TRBD2. This CDR3 comprises 15 residues. Germline V gives CDR1 SGHRS, CDR2 YFSETQ. V was pared by 4 bases and J by 3 bases, with 5 bases of the junction left unmatched. The CDR3 is CASSLLAGGDYEQYF. As DNA, the CDR3 is TGCGCCAGCAGCCTACTAGCGGGGGGTGACTACGAGCAGTACTTC.

This clone was recorded a few times. The V and J genes are TRBV13 and TRBJ2-3; weak D call: TRBD2 (6 bases). From germline, CDR1 is PRHDT and CDR2 FYEKMQ (reference sequence). V lost 7 bases to trimming and J lost 2 bases, with 16 bases between them. The CDR3 is 15 residues long. This chain's CDR3 is CASTIGTQYTDTQYF. CDR3 sequence (DNA): TGTGCCAGCACCATCGGGACTCAATACACAGATACGCAGTATTTT.